This T cell receptor (beta chain) was recovered during a study of CD8+CD57+ T cells in acquired aplastic anemia. CD8+CD57+ cell expansion, shown by flow cytometry, had occurred in the patients selected for sequencing. Every patient presented with severe acquired aplastic anemia. The V and J ends lost 5 bases and 0 bases respectively, with 11 bases between them. Germline assignment: CDR1 SGHVS and CDR2 FNYEAQ. CDR3 size: 14 residues. Genomic DNA acted as the template from which TCR beta VDJ combination and CDR3 sequence profiling were carried out. One entry per CDR3 protein results from TCRdb running MiXCR on the reads. The sample holds 300,000 or so distinct CDR3 sequences, roughly 61% seen once.

Input material: sorted CD4+, CD8+, or CD8+CD57+ T cells (not recorded which) from PBMCs. The V gene is TRBV7-6, the J gene TRBJ2-7; D not resolved. The clonotype was recovered from a human donor with aplastic anemia. CDR3 residues: CASSISDFSYEQYF. The CDR3 bases are TGTGCCAGCAGCATTAGTGACTTCTCCTACGAGCAGTACTTC. Full variable domain (remainder filled in from reference TRBV7-6 and TRBJ2-7): GAGVSQSPRYKVTKRGQDVALRCDPISGHVSLYWYRQALGQGPEFLTYFNYEAQQDKSGLPNDRFSAERPEGSISTLTIQRTEQRDSAMYRCASSISDFSYEQYFGPGTRLTVT.